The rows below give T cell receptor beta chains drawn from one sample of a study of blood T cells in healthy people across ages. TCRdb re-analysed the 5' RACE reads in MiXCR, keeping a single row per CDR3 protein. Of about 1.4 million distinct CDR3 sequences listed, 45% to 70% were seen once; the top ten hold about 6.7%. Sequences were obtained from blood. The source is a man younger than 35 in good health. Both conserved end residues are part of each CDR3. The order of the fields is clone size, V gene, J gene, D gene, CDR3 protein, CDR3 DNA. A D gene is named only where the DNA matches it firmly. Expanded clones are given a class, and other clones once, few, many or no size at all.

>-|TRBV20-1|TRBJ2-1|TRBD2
CGGGRGGSYNEQFF
TGCGGCGGGGGGCGCGGGGGCTCCTACAATGAGCAGTTCTTC
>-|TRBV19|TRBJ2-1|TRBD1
CASSARTGGMEYWEQFF
TGTGCCAGTAGTGCGAGAACAGGGGGCATGGAGTATTGGGAGCAGTTCTTC
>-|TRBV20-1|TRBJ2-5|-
CSATAGMRETQYF
TGCAGTGCTACCGCAGGGATGAGGGAGACCCAGTACTTC
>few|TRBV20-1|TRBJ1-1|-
CSASLTEAFF
TGCAGTGCTAGCCTCACTGAAGCTTTCTTT
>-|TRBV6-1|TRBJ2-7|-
CASSGLWSYEQYF
TGTGCCAGCAGCGGGCTATGGTCCTACGAGCAGTACTTC
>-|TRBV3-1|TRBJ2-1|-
CASSPGLLLSSYNGQFF
TGTGCCAGCAGCCCCGGACTACTATTGAGCTCCTACAATGGGCAGTTCTTC
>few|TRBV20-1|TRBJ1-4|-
CSATTSATNEKLFF
TGCAGTGCAACCACCAGCGCAACTAATGAAAAACTGTTTTTT
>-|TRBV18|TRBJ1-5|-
CASSPGSSNQPQHF
TGTGCCAGCTCACCAGGGTCGAGCAATCAGCCCCAGCATTTT
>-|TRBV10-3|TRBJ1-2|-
CAISEGATGGFQDYGYTF
TGTGCCATCAGTGAGGGGGCGACGGGGGGCTTTCAGGACTATGGCTACACCTTC
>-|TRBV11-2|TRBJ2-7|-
CVSSLDLPDEQYF
TGTGTCAGCAGCTTAGATTTACCAGACGAGCAGTACTTC
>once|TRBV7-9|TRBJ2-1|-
CASSSVLYNEQFF
TGTGCCAGCAGCTCCGTCCTGTACAATGAGCAGTTCTTC
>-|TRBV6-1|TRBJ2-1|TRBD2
CASSFPGTSGSVEQFF
TGTGCCAGCAGCTTTCCCGGGACTAGCGGGAGTGTTGAGCAGTTCTTC
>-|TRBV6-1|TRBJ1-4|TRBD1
CASRPGTATNEKLFF
TGTGCCAGCAGACCTGGGACAGCAACTAATGAAAAACTGTTTTTT
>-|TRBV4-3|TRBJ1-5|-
CASSQGRGLNQPQHF
TGCGCCAGCAGCCAAGGACGCGGCTTAAATCAGCCCCAGCATTTT
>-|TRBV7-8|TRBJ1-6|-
CASSLRGIGYSPLHF
TGTGCCAGCAGCTTAAGGGGCATAGGTTATTCACCCCTCCACTTT
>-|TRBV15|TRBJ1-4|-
CATSRDWGGGTNEKLFF
TGTGCCACCAGCAGAGATTGGGGAGGGGGTACTAATGAAAAACTGTTTTTT
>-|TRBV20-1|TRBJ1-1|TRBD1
CSACGQGKGAEAFF
TGCAGTGCTTGTGGACAGGGGAAAGGGGCTGAAGCTTTCTTT
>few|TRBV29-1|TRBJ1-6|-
CSVDLRSVNSNSPLHF
TGCAGCGTTGATCTTCGGTCTGTAAATTCTAATTCACCCCTCCACTTT
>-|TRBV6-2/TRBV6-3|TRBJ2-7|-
CASSYLPPYEQYF
TGTGCCAGCAGTTACCTTCCCCCGTACGAGCAGTACTTC
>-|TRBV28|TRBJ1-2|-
CASSPQDGYTF
TGTGCCAGCAGCCCCCAGGATGGCTACACCTTC
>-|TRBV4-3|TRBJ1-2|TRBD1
CASSQDRRTGYGYTF
TGCGCCAGCAGCCAAGATCGACGGACAGGGTATGGCTACACCTTC
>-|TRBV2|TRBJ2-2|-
CASSEWAGPGELFF
TGTGCCAGCAGTGAATGGGCGGGACCCGGGGAGCTGTTTTTT
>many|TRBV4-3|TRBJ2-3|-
CASSQDRGDTQYF
TGCGCCAGCAGCCAAGATCGGGGGGATACGCAGTATTTT
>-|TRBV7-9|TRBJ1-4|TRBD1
CASSLYSGGATNEKLFF
TGTGCCAGCAGCTTATATTCAGGGGGGGCAACTAATGAAAAACTGTTTTTT
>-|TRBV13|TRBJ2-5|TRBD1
CASSSLGTGLETQYF
TGTGCCAGCAGCAGTCTCGGGACAGGGCTGGAGACCCAGTACTTC
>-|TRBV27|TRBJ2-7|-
CASSVRDTYNEQYF
TGTGCCAGCAGTGTGAGGGATACCTACAATGAGCAGTACTTC
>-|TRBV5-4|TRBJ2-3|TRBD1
CASNMLTGTEAYTQYF
TGTGCCAGCAACATGTTAACCGGGACAGAAGCCTATACGCAGTATTTT
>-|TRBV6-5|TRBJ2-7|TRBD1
CASSYTTDRGLDEQYF
TGTGCCAGCAGTTACACTACAGACAGGGGGTTGGACGAGCAGTACTTC
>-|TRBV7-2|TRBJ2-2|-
CASSLRFTGELFF
TGTGCCAGCAGCTTAAGGTTCACCGGGGAGCTGTTTTTT
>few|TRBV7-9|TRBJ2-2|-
CASGSPGTGELFF
TGTGCCAGCGGGTCACCGGGCACCGGGGAGCTGTTTTTT